This T cell receptor beta chain was recorded in a study of T cells in Graves' hyperthyroidism and ophthalmopathy (dated by TCRdb to between 2018 and 2021). Study-level background: To identify TCR V-J signatures that set the groups apart, the researchers used a discovery cohort of more than 95 patients, made up of some 41 with Graves' ophthalmopathy and 57 with stable Graves' hyperthyroidism. After blood sampling, hyperthyroidism patients were treated with methimazole at a starting dose of 30 mg daily, and ophthalmopathy patients were treated with high-dose intravenous methylprednisolone. Prospective prediction of ophthalmopathy was tested in an independent validation cohort consisting of about 20 hyperthyroidism patients and about 17 patients who later progressed to ophthalmopathy. The study also compared thyroid tissue and blood T-cell repertoires from about 6 Graves' hyperthyroidism patients. According to the paper, TCR Vbeta CDR3 sequencing was carried out on 135 peripheral blood samples, which came from 40 to 45 ophthalmopathy, under 80 hyperthyroidism and about 17 progressor patients. The roughly 94 discovery patients were randomly divided into training and test sets at a 7:3 ratio.

General study outcomes and caveats: Blood samples also contained most of the expanded thyroid clonotypes (frequency above 0.001), which suggests that blood repertoires may reflect thyroid immune responses. No statistical method was used to set the sample size in advance, and investigators knew the group allocation. During validation, the model predicted progression to ophthalmopathy a median of about 6.5 months ahead of onset, with more than 60% sensitivity and about 75% specificity. A model built on a 13 V-J signature distinguished ophthalmopathy from stable hyperthyroidism, reaching 87.88% sensitivity and 81.08% specificity in cross-validation and 80%/75% in testing.

A patient counted as having stable Graves' hyperthyroidism if no progression to ophthalmopathy occurred over 18 months of follow-up. Hyperthyroidism patients were newly diagnosed, with disease duration under 2 months, and aged 18 to 65 years. Any patient with an uncontrolled infection, another autoimmune disease, pregnancy or lactation was excluded. Diagnoses were based on clinical symptoms, serum thyroxine and TRAb, thyroid ultrasound and orbital computed tomography. Trizol reagent was used to extract total RNA, and RNA quality was then checked on an Agilent 2100 Bioanalyzer. Amplification of TCR beta CDR3 regions was carried out from RNA transcripts. For the first round of RT-PCR on the TCR CDR3, the HTBI primer set was used together with the Qiagen OneStep RT-PCR kit. Libraries were constructed in a second round of multiplex PCR, after which size selection and purification were performed. Sequencing of the libraries was done on an Illumina HiSeq2000 using paired-end 100 bp reads. From the authors' description of their analysis: Raw data were processed with SOAPnuke, discarding reads with adapters, uncalled bases, mean Phred below 15, or no exact constant-primer or identifier match. COPE v1.2.5 was used to merge high-quality paired reads, and clonotypes were defined as unique nucleotide sequences. MiTCR v1.1 was used to align the clonotypes against IMGT TRBV, TRBD and TRBJ reference segments. The analysis included only V-J combinations with a frequency above 0.0001, which together covered over 98% of the repertoires. A TCS score was defined as the ratio of F50 (clonal expansion) to E x V (chaos), with BLOSUM62-based TCRdist applied between CDR3 peptides within each V-J. Welch's t-statistics and random forest reduced approximately 520 V-J features to about 13, which were used in a naive Bayes classifier (R e1071). TCRdb cleaned the public reads at Q25 with fastp, built clones with MiXCR and kept in-frame beta chains. Each CDR3 protein gets just one entry, which takes the most common genes and DNA from the rows behind it. Here the V and J calls rest on TCRdb's processing, not on the authors' analysis. This sample gives 600,000 or so distinct CDR3 sequences in total; about 43% of them show up just once. The ten most abundant clones make up 8% to 8.5% of the sample.

On this clonotype itself: What antigen it recognizes has not been identified. No base quality values were provided; no much bigger clone lies one nucleotide off.

The CDR1 and CDR2 encoded by the germline V gene are SGHTA and FQGNSA. Trimming removed 2 bases from V and 7 bases from J, leaving 12 bases between the germline ends. Including the terminal cysteine and phenylalanine, the CDR3 comprises 14 residues. Of all the DNA, just the CDR3 is kept, 42 bases in frame from base 1. Input material: peripheral blood or thyroid tissue (not recorded which). The source of this sequence is a woman younger than 30 with Graves' hyperthyroidism. Donor details come from another sample of the same person, matched by shared clones. Recombination connected TRBV7-2 to TRBJ1-5, with TRBD1 as a weak D call on 5 bases. The DNA sequence follows: TGTGCCAGCAGCTTACCAGGGTGGAAACAGCCCCAGCATTTT. The translation is CASSLPGWKQPQHF.